A single sample gave rise to the 30 T cell receptor beta chains below, sequenced in a study of cytomegalovirus exposure and HLA in healthy donors. The PCR made use of 60 Vbeta and 13 Jbeta primers. The protocol was immunoSEQ multiplex PCR, while the TCRdb copy is restricted to in-frame clones and leaves out a portion. This sample has 150,000 to 180,000 clones, with roughly 74% found just once. The sequenced material came from PBMCs. Receptors were obtained from a young man in good health and CMV-seronegative.

This clone was seen more than once but under ten times. The chain joins TRBV4-1 to TRBJ2-3, with D possibly TRBD2 on 6 matching bases. The CDR3 is made up of 15 amino acids. V lost 4 bases and J lost 4, with 15 bases in between. The germline gives CDR1 MGHRA, CDR2 YSYEKL. Here the CDR3 reads CASSPRLVPADTQYF. The CDR3 region has the DNA TGCGCCAGCAGCCCCCGACTAGTCCCAGCAGATACGCAGTATTTT.

This rearrangement joins TRBV14 to TRBJ1-2; 7 nucleotides line up with TRBD1. This CDR3 is built from 14 residues. Germline CDR1 and CDR2: SGHDN and FVKESK. With V trimmed by 4 bases and J by 4 bases, 6 bases remained unmatched. The CDR3 nucleotides are TGTGCCAGCAGCCCTCCGGGACAGTTCTATGGCTACACCTTC. Protein product: CASSPPGQFYGYTF.

This clone has only a few counts. The chain couples TRBV5-1 to TRBJ2-7; 10 bases match TRBD1. The trim removed 0 bases at V and 6 bases at J, leaving 6 bases unmatched. Germline V lookup: CDR1 SGHRS, CDR2 YFSETQ. The CDR3 is 15 amino acids. This CDR3 is CASSLGGGQGGEQYF. The CDR3 DNA reads TGCGCCAGCAGCTTGGGCGGCGGACAGGGGGGCGAGCAGTACTTC.

The chain combines TRBV6-1 with TRBJ1-6, with D uncertain. The germline gives CDR1 MNHNS, CDR2 SASEGT. CDR3 length: 15 amino acids. V was cut by 8 bases and J by 10 bases, with 21 bases left in between. The CDR3 sequence is CASGLLEAPKSPLHF. CDR3 sequence (DNA): TGTGCCAGCGGCCTCCTAGAGGCCCCGAAGTCACCCCTCCACTTT.

The chain couples TRBV7-8 to TRBJ1-3, with 7 positions matching TRBD1. The CDR3 spans 16 residues. V shed 4 bases and J 0 bases; nucleotides not matched to a gene: 6. Germline CDR1 and CDR2: SGHVS and FQNEAQ. CDR3 loop: CASSYGTDPSGNTIYF. CDR3 in DNA: TGTGCCAGCAGCTATGGGACAGACCCCTCTGGAAACACCATATATTTT.

This rearrangement joins TRBV7-2 to TRBJ1-2; 7 bases are a match to TRBD1. The CDR3 has 16 amino acids. The germline V gene encodes CDR1 SGHTA and CDR2 FQGNSA. Trimming took 1 base from V and 4 from J; bases not matched to a gene: 9. CDR3 protein: CASSLVEGGWGYGYTF. The CDR3 DNA follows: TGTGCCAGCAGCTTAGTTGAAGGGGGCTGGGGCTATGGCTACACCTTC.

This clone was found once. The chain combines TRBV5-1 with TRBJ1-4, with D perhaps TRBD1 (5 bases). CDR1 and CDR2 (germline): SGHRS, YFSETQ. V lost 4 bases and J lost 6, with 13 bases in between. The CDR3 is 14 residues long. The CDR3 DNA reads TGCGCCAGCAGCGGGCAGGGTAGTGATGAAAAACTGTTTTTT. This gives the protein CASSGQGSDEKLFF.

The J gene is TRBJ1-2, the V gene TRBV10-3, with TRBD1 as a possible D gene (6 bases). Germline lookup yields CDR1 ENHRY and CDR2 SYGVKD. The V end lost 9 bases, the J end lost 8 bases, and 25 bases lay between the germline ends. CDR3 length equals 15 residues. CDR3 sequence: CAINIQSNRAGGYTF. The CDR3 DNA reads as TGTGCCATTAACATTCAATCGAACAGGGCTGGCGGCTACACCTTC.

V usage is TRBV5-1 and J usage is TRBJ2-7; 11 positions match TRBD1. Germline-derived CDR1 and CDR2 are SGHRS and YFSETQ. V trimming: 4 bases; J trimming: 6 bases; junction bases outside the gene matches: 3. This CDR3 has 13 amino acids. CDR3 sequence: CASSMGQGGEQYF. CDR3 nucleotides: TGCGCCAGCAGCATGGGACAGGGGGGCGAGCAGTACTTC.

The V gene is TRBV30, the J gene TRBJ2-2, with TRBD2 identical over 9 bases. V shed 3 bases, J shed 7 bases, and the junction held 9 bases outside the gene matches. The CDR3 consists of 15 residues. Germline V gives CDR1 GTSNPN, CDR2 SVGIG (reference sequence). This CDR3 is CAWRPASGVGGELFF. DNA for the CDR3: TGTGCCTGGAGGCCGGCTAGCGGGGTGGGCGGGGAGCTGTTTTTT. The whole variable domain, remainder taken from reference TRBV30 and TRBJ2-2, is SQTIHQWPATLVQPVGSPLSLECTVEGTSNPNLYWYRQAAGRGLQLLFYSVGIGQISSEVPQNLSASRPQDRQFILSSKKLLLSDSGFYLCAWRPASGVGGELFFGEGSRLTVL.

The table lists this clone with a few counts. The CDR3 DNA reads as TGTGCCAGTAGTATTTTGACAGGGGCCGGGGAGCTGTTTTTT. Amino acid sequence: CASSILTGAGELFF. V usage is TRBV19 and J usage is TRBJ2-2, with 8 bases that match TRBD1. CDR3 size: 14 residues. Germline trimming cut 3 bases from V and 6 bases from J; bases unmatched to any gene: 3. The V gene's germline CDR1 is LNHDA and CDR2 SQIVND (reference sequence).

The rearrangement links TRBV19 to TRBJ2-3; 8 bases are shared with TRBD1. The germline V gene has CDR1 LNHDA and CDR2 SQIVND (reference sequence). The CDR3 contains 16 residues. Trimming took 2 bases from V and 7 from J; bases not matched to a gene: 11. The CDR3: CASSIHAGGARNTQYF. CDR3 DNA: TGTGCCAGTAGTATACATGCAGGGGGCGCGAGAAATACGCAGTATTTT.

A remark on this clone: An end of the junction differs from the germline gene, which may be a read error. The chain recombines TRBV18 with TRBJ2-4; maybe TRBD2 (5 bases). In germline, CDR1 is KGHSH, CDR2 LQKENI. The CDR3 totals 17 residues. The CDR3 DNA reads TGTGCCAGCTCACCGGCGTCCTTGGCGGGCCCCAAAAACAGTCAGTACTTC. This gives the protein CASSPASLAGPKNSQYF.

The chain combines TRBV28 with TRBJ1-1; 10 bases are a match to TRBD1. The junction had 8 bases not matched to a gene; V was cut back by 3 bases and J by 4 bases. CDR1 is MDHEN, CDR2 SYDVKM, per germline. There are 16 residues in the CDR3. The CDR3 loop reads CASSFPGQGSTTEAFF. The CDR3 region has the DNA TGTGCCAGCAGTTTTCCGGGACAGGGGTCTACCACTGAAGCTTTCTTT.

This clone was seen a few times. The rearrangement joins TRBV5-1 to TRBJ2-7; 8 bases line up with TRBD1. CDR3 length: 13 residues. J was trimmed by 3 bases and V by 4 bases; bases with no gene match: 3. The germline gives CDR1 SGHRS, CDR2 YFSETQ. The DNA of the CDR3 is TGCGCCAGCAGCCCGGACAGGGACTACGAGCAGTACTTC. It encodes CASSPDRDYEQYF.

The rearrangement uses TRBV5-6 and TRBJ2-1, with 14 positions matching TRBD2. V was pared by 4 bases and J by 8 bases, with 5 bases of the junction left unmatched. Germline V gene sequence: CDR1 SGHDT, CDR2 YYEEEE. This CDR3 spans 15 amino acids. The CDR3 coding sequence is TGTGCCAGCAGCAGGGGACTAGCGGGGGTGTATGAGCAGTTCTTC. It is translated as CASSRGLAGVYEQFF.

The genes are TRBV5-8 and TRBJ1-4; D remains unclear. This CDR3 spans 15 amino acids. Per germline, CDR1 SGHTS and CDR2 YDEGEE. Trimming removed 2 bases at V and 4 bases at J, with 12 bases between. CDR3 in DNA: TGTGCCAGCAGCTTCCCCGGAGGCGGTAATGAAAAACTGTTTTTT. This sequence encodes CASSFPGGGNEKLFF.

This chain links TRBV5-1 with TRBJ2-5; tentatively, D is TRBD2 (5 bases). Germline lookup yields CDR1 SGHRS and CDR2 YFSETQ. The CDR3 runs to 16 residues. The germline V and J ends were trimmed by 2 bases and 5 bases, with 19 bases remaining between them. The CDR3 protein is CASSLGGGGPWETQYF. The CDR3 DNA is TGCGCCAGCAGCTTAGGAGGCGGCGGGCCCTGGGAGACCCAGTACTTC.

The chain uses TRBV27 and TRBJ2-7; 7 nucleotides agree with TRBD1. Germline V gene sequence: CDR1 MNHEY, CDR2 SMNVEV (reference sequence). The CDR3 sequence is 16 residues long. Unmatched junction bases numbered 10, after V lost 5 bases and J lost 0 bases. The CDR3 region has the DNA TGTGCCAGCAGTCCCCCCACAGGGGTTAACTCCTACGAGCAGTACTTC. Translation: CASSPPTGVNSYEQYF.

The genes are TRBV19 and TRBJ1-1; D unclear. The CDR3 runs 14 residues. The germline CDR1 and CDR2 sequences are LNHDA and SQIVND (reference sequence). The V and J ends lost 3 bases and 7 bases respectively, with 15 bases between them. CDR3: CASSIMDYGDEAFF. CDR3 DNA: TGTGCCAGTAGTATCATGGACTACGGGGATGAAGCTTTCTTT.

The chain uses TRBV11-2 and TRBJ2-1, with TRBD2 matching over 8 bases. The CDR3 is 13 amino acids. The germline V gene encodes CDR1 SGHAT and CDR2 FQNNGV. V dropped 5 bases and J dropped 12; count of bases not matched to a gene: 9. CDR3 nucleotides: TGTGCCAGCAGCACCGGGGGCCGGGGGGGGCAGTTCTTC. The encoded protein is CASSTGGRGGQFF.

This chain connects TRBV10-2 to TRBJ2-5; 9 bases agree with TRBD2. The CDR3 runs 14 residues. V shed 4 bases and J 5 bases; nucleotides not matched to a gene: 5. Germline V gene lookup returns CDR1 WSHSY and CDR2 SAAADI. The CDR3 protein is CASSVAGGAETQYF. The CDR3 DNA reads TGCGCCAGCAGTGTCGCGGGGGGGGCTGAGACCCAGTACTTC.

This sequence joins TRBV9 and TRBJ1-4; D is unresolved. CDR3 length: 13 residues. The germline gives CDR1 SGDLS, CDR2 YYNGEE. V was pared by 4 bases and J by 11 bases, with 15 bases between. This CDR3 reads CASSPPRQQKLFF. The CDR3 DNA follows: TGTGCCAGCAGCCCCCCGAGGCAGCAGAAACTGTTTTTT.

The sample holds one count of this clone. This rearrangement joins TRBV29-1 to TRBJ1-1; D remains ambiguous. Per germline, CDR1 SQVTM and CDR2 ANQGSEA. The CDR3 totals 14 residues. The V end was cut by 4 bases, the J end by 3 bases, with 15 bases between. This chain's CDR3 is CSVGEALRYTEAFF. As DNA, the CDR3 is TGCAGCGTTGGTGAAGCGCTGAGGTACACTGAAGCTTTCTTT. Based on the CDR3 plus reference TRBV29-1 and TRBJ1-1, the full variable domain is SAVISQKPSRDICQRGTSLTIQCQVDSQVTMMFWYRQQPGQSLTLIATANQGSEATYESGFVIDKFPISRPNLTFSTLTVSNMSPEDSSIYLCSVGEALRYTEAFFGQGTRLTVV.

There are a few counts of this clone. DNA for the CDR3: TGCAGCGTTGTCAGGGGGGCTGAAGCTTTCTTT. This codes for CSVVRGAEAFF. The chain uses TRBV29-1 and TRBJ1-1; 7 bases fit TRBD1. This CDR3 is 11 amino acids long. After removal of 4 bases from V and 6 bases from J, the junction contained 2 bases not matched to a gene. The V gene's germline CDR1 is SQVTM and CDR2 ANQGSEA.

The chain couples TRBV6-5 to TRBJ2-6, with D perhaps TRBD2 (5 bases). V lost 7 bases, J lost 0 bases, and 10 bases lay in between. Germline values: CDR1 MNHEY, CDR2 SVGAGI. The CDR3 length is 15 residues. The DNA for the CDR3 is TGTGCCAGCAATACTCGGGGCTCTGGGGCCAACGTCCTGACTTTC. It yields the protein CASNTRGSGANVLTF.

This clone was observed a handful of times. The V and J genes are TRBV27 and TRBJ2-2, with 10 bases matching TRBD1. V was clipped by 5 bases and J by 0 bases; unmatched bases: 9. Germline values: CDR1 MNHEY, CDR2 SMNVEV (reference sequence). The CDR3 loop spans 18 amino acids. The CDR3 loop reads CASSPGTGDLANTGELFF. The CDR3 region has the DNA TGTGCCAGCAGTCCGGGGACAGGGGACCTCGCGAACACCGGGGAGCTGTTTTTT.

The CDR3 reads CASSQEARVHYGYTF. Here the CDR3 DNA reads TGCGCCAGCAGCCAAGAGGCGAGGGTTCACTATGGCTACACCTTC. This chain joins TRBV4-3 and TRBJ1-2; unclear D gene. Per the germline V gene, CDR1 is LGHNA and CDR2 is YSLEER. Trimming took off 0 bases at V and 3 bases at J, with 11 bases between the two ends. The CDR3 spans 15 residues.

The chain recombines TRBV30 with TRBJ1-1; 8 bases are shared with TRBD1. The CDR3 contains 12 residues. Germline V gene lookup returns CDR1 GTSNPN and CDR2 SVGIG (reference sequence). J was trimmed by 0 bases and V by 8 bases; bases with no gene match: 2. CDR3 residues: CAADRVNTEAFF. CDR3 bases: TGTGCCGCGGACAGGGTGAACACTGAAGCTTTCTTT.

This clone has just a few counts. The chain recombines TRBV18 with TRBJ2-3; 10 nucleotides match TRBD2. After removal of 3 bases from V and 2 bases from J, the junction contained 11 bases not matched to a gene. The CDR3 contains 18 residues. CDR1 and CDR2 (germline): KGHSH, LQKENI. DNA of the CDR3: TGTGCCAGCTCACCGGGGTTGCTAGCGGGGGCGGTCACAGATACGCAGTATTTT. Translated, it gives CASSPGLLAGAVTDTQYF.